Included here is one T cell receptor (beta chain) sequence, with context. Antigen: not known. The data stem from a study of T cell responses to AZD1222 COVID-19 vaccine. Findings and caveats of the study: Sampling that yielded the repertoires occurred only after the peak T cell response.

Sequencing was performed with immunoSEQ multiplex PCR; in TCRdb, only in-frame clones are kept and a portion is missing. The table lists approximately 150,000 clones, roughly nine tenths of them singletons. Germline loops: CDR1 WNHNN, CDR2 SYGVQD (reference sequence). The CDR3 consists of 16 residues. Deletions cut 6 bases from V and 6 bases from J, with 20 bases between. The sequenced sample was peripheral blood, obtained on day 0 of AZD1222 vaccination. The clonotype comes from an adult in good health. J is TRBJ2-2 and V is TRBV10-1; weak D call: TRBD1 (5 bases). CDR3 nucleotides: TGCGCCAGCAGAGGACCGTCCGGACAATTAGCCGGGGAGCTGTTTTTT. It encodes CASRGPSGQLAGELFF.